This note documents a single T cell receptor beta chain sequence. The antigen is undetermined. The V end lost 5 bases, the J end lost 1 base, and 8 bases lay between the germline ends. The CDR3 is 13 amino acids. Germline CDR1 reads MNHEY; CDR2 reads SVGAGI. This sample was taken from a study of T cell responses to AZD1222 COVID-19 vaccine. Whole-study results and caveats: Every sample of the repertoires postdated the peak T cell response. Epitopes outside B.1.351 and B.1.1.7 mutated regions reportedly drew nearly half of spike TCRs.

Some clones are missing from TCRdb's copy, which holds only in-frame ones; the method was immunoSEQ multiplex PCR. The sample holds under 200,000 clones; about 89% are singletons and the top ten take approximately 2.5%. The chain joins TRBV6-5 to TRBJ1-1; D is ambiguous. This receptor was obtained from an adult in good health. This specimen consisted of peripheral blood, obtained on day 0 of MenACWY control vaccination. The CDR3 DNA sequence: TGTGCCAGCAGTCCCCGGGAGAACACTGAAGCTTTCTTT. Protein sequence: CASSPRENTEAFF.